This T cell receptor (beta chain) was captured by sequencing in a study of T cells in narcolepsy. The method was immunoSEQ multiplex PCR; TCRdb's version includes in-frame clones alone and lacks a portion of them. The sample yields about 27,000 clones, 70% to 90% seen once. CDR3 length equals 17 residues. Per germline, CDR1 LNHDA and CDR2 SQIVND (reference sequence). With V trimmed by 7 bases and J by 1 base, 13 bases remained unmatched. This clone has only one observation. The origin of this receptor is a human donor with narcolepsy. The sample was CD45RA- memory CD4+ T cells from PBMCs. This sequence joins TRBV19 and TRBJ2-3, with 8 bases that match TRBD2. The DNA of the CDR3 is TGTGCCAGTACCTCACGGGGGGGGGCATTTGGCACAGATACGCAGTATTTT. It specifies CASTSRGGAFGTDTQYF.